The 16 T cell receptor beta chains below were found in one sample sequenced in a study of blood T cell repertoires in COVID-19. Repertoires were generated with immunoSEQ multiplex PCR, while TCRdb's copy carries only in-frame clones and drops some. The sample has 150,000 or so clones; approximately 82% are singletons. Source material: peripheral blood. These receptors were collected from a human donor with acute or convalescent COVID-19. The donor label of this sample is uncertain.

The CDR3 protein is CASSQGGAGGYTIYF. The CDR3 coding sequence is TGCGCCAGCAGCCAAGGAGGGGCAGGGGGCTACACCATATATTTT. V and J are TRBV4-1 and TRBJ1-3; 8 bases align to TRBD1. CDR1 MGHRA and CDR2 YSYEKL come from the germline V gene. The V and J ends lost 1 base and 8 bases, in that order; junction bases with no gene match: 7. The CDR3 loop spans 15 amino acids.

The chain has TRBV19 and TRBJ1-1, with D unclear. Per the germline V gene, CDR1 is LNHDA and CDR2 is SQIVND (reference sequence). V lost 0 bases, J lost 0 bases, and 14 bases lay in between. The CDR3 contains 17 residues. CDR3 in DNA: TGTGCCAGTAGTATAGATCACGCTGGACTCATGAACACTGAAGCTTTCTTT. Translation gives CASSIDHAGLMNTEAFF.

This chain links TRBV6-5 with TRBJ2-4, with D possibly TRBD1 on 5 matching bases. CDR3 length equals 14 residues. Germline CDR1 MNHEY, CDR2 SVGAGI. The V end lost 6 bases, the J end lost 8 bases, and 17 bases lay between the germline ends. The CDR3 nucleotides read TGTGCCAGCAGCCCGGACACCCAAAGGGACATTCAGTACTTC. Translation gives CASSPDTQRDIQYF.

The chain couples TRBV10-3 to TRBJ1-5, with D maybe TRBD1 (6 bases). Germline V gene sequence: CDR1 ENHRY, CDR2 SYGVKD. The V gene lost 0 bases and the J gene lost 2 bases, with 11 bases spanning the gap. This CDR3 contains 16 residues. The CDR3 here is CAISESMTGGNQPQHF. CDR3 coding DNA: TGTGCCATCAGTGAGTCCATGACAGGTGGCAATCAGCCCCAGCATTTT.

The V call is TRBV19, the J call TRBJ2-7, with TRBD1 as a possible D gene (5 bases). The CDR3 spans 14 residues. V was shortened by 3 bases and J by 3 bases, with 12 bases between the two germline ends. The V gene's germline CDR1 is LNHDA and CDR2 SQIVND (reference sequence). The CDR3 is CASSILGRDYEQYF. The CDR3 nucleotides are TGTGCCAGTAGTATTTTGGGCAGGGACTACGAGCAGTACTTC.

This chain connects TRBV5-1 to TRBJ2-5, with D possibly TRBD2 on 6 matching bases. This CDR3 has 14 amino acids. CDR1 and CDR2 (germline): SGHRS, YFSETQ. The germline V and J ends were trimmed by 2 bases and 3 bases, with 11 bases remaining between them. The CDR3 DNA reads TGCGCCAGCAGCTTTGGTCGCGGGGAAGAGACCCAGTACTTC. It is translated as CASSFGRGEETQYF.

CDR3 in amino acids: CASSRSGGDGEQFF. Here the CDR3 DNA reads TGTGCCAGCAGCCGTAGCGGGGGGGATGGTGAGCAGTTCTTC. The genes are TRBV7-9 and TRBJ2-1, with 11 positions matching TRBD2. The CDR3 extends over 14 amino acids. Trimming removed 5 bases from V and 9 bases from J; junction bases left unmatched: 6. Germline V gene lookup returns CDR1 SEHNR and CDR2 FQNEAQ (reference sequence).

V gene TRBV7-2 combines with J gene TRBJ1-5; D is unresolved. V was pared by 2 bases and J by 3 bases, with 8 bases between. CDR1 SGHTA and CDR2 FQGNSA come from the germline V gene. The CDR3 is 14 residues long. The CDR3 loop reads CASSLSTFNQPQHF. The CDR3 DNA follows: TGTGCCAGCAGCTTAAGCACCTTCAATCAGCCCCAGCATTTT.

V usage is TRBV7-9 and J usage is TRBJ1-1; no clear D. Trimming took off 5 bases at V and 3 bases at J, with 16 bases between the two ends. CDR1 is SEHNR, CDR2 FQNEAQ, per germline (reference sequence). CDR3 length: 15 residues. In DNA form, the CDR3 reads TGTGCCAGCAGCCTTAGCCCGGTGCGGGACACTGAAGCTTTCTTT. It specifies CASSLSPVRDTEAFF.

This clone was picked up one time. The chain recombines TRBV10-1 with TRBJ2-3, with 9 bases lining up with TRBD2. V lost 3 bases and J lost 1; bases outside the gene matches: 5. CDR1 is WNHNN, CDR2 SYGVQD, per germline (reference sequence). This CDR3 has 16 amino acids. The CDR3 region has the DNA TGCGCCAGCAGTGACTCTGCGGGGGGGGGCACAGATACGCAGTATTTT. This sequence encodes CASSDSAGGGTDTQYF.

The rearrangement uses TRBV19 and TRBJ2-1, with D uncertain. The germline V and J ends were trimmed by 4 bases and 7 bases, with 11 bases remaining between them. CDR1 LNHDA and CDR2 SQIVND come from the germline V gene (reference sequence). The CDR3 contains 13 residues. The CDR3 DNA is TGTGCCAGTAGTACCGACGGGTGGAATGAGCAGTTCTTC. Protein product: CASSTDGWNEQFF. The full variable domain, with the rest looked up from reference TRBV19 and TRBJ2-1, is DGGITQSPKYLFRKEGQNVTLSCEQNLNHDAMYWYRQDPGQGLRLIYYSQIVNDFQKGDIAEGYSVSREKKESFPLTVTSAQKNPTAFYLCASSTDGWNEQFFGPGTRLTVL.

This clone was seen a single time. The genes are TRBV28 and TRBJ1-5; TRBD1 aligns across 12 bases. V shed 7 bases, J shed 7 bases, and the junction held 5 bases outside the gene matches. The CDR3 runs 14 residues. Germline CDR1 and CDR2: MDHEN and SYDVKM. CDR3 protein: CASKGTGGWQPQHF. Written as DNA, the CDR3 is TGTGCCAGCAAGGGGACAGGGGGCTGGCAGCCCCAGCATTTT.

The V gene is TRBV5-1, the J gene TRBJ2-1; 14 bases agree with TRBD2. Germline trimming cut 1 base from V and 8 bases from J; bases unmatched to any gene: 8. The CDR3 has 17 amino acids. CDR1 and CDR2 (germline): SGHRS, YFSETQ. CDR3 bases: TGCGCCAGCAGCTTGAGAGGACTAGCGGGGGGCGTGGATGAGCAGTTCTTC. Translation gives CASSLRGLAGGVDEQFF. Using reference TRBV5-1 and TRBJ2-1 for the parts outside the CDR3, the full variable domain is KAGVTQTPRYLIKTRGQQVTLSCSPISGHRSVSWYQQTPGQGLQFLFEYFSETQRNKGNFPGRFSGRQFSNSRSEMNVSTLELGDSALYLCASSLRGLAGGVDEQFFGPGTRLTVL.

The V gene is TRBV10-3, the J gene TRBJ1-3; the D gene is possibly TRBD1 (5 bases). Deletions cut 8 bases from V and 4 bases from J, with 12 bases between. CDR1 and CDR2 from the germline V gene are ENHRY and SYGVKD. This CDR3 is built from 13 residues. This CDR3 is CAIGTPGGNTIYF. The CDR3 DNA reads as TGTGCCATCGGGACTCCGGGGGGAAACACCATATATTTT.

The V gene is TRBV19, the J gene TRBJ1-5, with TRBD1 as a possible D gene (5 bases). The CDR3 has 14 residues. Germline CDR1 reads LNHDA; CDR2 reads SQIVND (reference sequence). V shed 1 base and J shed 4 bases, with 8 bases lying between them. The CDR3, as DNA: TGTGCCAGTAGTATAGTCCAGGGTAATCAGCCCCAGCATTTT. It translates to CASSIVQGNQPQHF.

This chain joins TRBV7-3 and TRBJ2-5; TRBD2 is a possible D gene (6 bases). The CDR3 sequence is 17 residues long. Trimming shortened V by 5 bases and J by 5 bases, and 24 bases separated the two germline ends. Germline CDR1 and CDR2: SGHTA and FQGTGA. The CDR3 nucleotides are TGTGCCAGCAGCCGAAAGGGAGGCCCGGAGTCGACGGAGACCCAGTACTTC. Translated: CASSRKGGPESTETQYF. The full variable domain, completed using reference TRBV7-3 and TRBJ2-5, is GAGVSQTPSNKVTEKGKYVELRCDPISGHTALYWYRQSLGQGPEFLIYFQGTGAADDSGLPNDRFFAVRPEGSVSTLKIQRTERGDSAVYLCASSRKGGPESTETQYFGPGTRLLVL.